This T cell receptor (beta chain) comes out of a study of cytomegalovirus exposure and HLA in healthy donors. Profiled with immunoSEQ multiplex PCR; TCRdb holds only in-frame clones, not every one. The sample lists around 60,000 clones, 92% occurring once. Whole-study findings and limits: Some TCR beta chains (approximately 180 of them) were listed as cytomegalovirus-associated.

The V end lost 6 bases, the J end lost 4 bases, and 15 bases lay between the germline ends. Germline lookup yields CDR1 MDHEN and CDR2 SYDVKM. The CDR3 is 14 amino acids. A remark on this clone: Antigen: not known.

This receptor was taken from a woman between 18 and 30 years old in good health and CMV-seronegative. The source material was PBMCs. The chain joins TRBV28 to TRBJ1-2, with D perhaps TRBD1 (5 bases). The CDR3 DNA reads TGTGCCAGCAGCCTGGATCAGGGAATCTATGGCTACACCTTC. Its protein is CASSLDQGIYGYTF.